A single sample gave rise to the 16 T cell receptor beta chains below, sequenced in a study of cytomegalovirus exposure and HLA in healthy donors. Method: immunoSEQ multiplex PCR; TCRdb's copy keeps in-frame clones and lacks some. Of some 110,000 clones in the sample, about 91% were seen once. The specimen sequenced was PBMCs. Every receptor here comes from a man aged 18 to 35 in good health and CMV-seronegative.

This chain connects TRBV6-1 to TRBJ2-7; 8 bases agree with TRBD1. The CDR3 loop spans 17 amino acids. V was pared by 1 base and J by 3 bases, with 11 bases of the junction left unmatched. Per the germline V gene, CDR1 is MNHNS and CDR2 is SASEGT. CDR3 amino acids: CASSEGTFRDRSYEQYF. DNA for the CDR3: TGTGCCAGCAGTGAAGGTACCTTTAGGGACAGGAGCTACGAGCAGTACTTC.

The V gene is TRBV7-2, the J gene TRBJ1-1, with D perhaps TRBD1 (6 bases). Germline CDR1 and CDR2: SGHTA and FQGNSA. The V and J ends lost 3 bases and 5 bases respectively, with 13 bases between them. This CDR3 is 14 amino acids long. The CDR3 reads CASSFHREGTEAFF. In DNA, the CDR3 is TGTGCCAGCAGCTTCCACAGGGAGGGGACTGAAGCTTTCTTT. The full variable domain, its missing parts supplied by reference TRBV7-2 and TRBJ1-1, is GAGVSQSPSNKVTEKGKDVELRCDPISGHTALYWYRQSLGQGLEFLIYFQGNSAPDKSGLPSDRFSAERTGGSVSTLTIQRTQQEDSAVYLCASSFHREGTEAFFGQGTRLTVV.

The CDR3 protein is CASSLGGQGAYNQPQHF. DNA for the CDR3: TGTGCCAGCAGCTTAGGGGGACAGGGGGCGTACAATCAGCCCCAGCATTTT. This chain joins TRBV11-2 and TRBJ1-5, with 12 bases matching TRBD1. There are 17 residues in the CDR3. J was trimmed by 3 bases and V by 1 base; bases with no gene match: 4. Per germline, CDR1 SGHAT and CDR2 FQNNGV.

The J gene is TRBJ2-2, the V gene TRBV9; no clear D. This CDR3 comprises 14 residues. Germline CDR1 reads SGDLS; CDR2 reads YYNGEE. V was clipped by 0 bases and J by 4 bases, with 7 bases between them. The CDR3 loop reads CASSVVGGTGELFF. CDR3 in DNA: TGTGCCAGCAGCGTAGTAGGCGGCACCGGGGAGCTGTTTTTT.

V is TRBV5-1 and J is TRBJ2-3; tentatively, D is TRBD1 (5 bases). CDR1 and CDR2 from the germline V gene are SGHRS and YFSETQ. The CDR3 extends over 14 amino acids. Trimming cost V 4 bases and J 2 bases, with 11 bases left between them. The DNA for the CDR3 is TGCGCCAGCAGCGTACAGGACCACACAGATACGCAGTATTTT. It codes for CASSVQDHTDTQYF.

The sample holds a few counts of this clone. The CDR3 spells CASSPSGQARYNSPLHF. The CDR3 DNA sequence: TGTGCCAGTAGTCCATCGGGACAGGCAAGATATAATTCACCCCTCCACTTT. The chain couples TRBV19 to TRBJ1-6; 8 bases align to TRBD1. CDR3 length: 17 residues. J gave up 4 bases and V 5 bases, and 10 bases lay outside the gene matches. The germline V gene has CDR1 LNHDA and CDR2 SQIVND (reference sequence).

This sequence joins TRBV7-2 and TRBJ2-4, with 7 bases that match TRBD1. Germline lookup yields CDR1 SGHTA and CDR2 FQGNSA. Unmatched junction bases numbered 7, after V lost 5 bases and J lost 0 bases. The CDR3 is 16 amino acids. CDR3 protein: CASSPQGVLAKNIQYF. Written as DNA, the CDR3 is TGTGCCAGCAGCCCCCAGGGGGTCCTAGCCAAAAACATTCAGTACTTC.

CDR3 DNA: TGCGCCAGCAGCCCCTTCGGCTCCCGGGACAGCCACACTGAAGCTTTCTTT. Translating it yields CASSPFGSRDSHTEAFF. This chain joins TRBV5-1 and TRBJ1-1, with 7 bases lining up with TRBD1. The CDR3 contains 17 residues. The junction had 15 bases not matched to a gene; V was cut back by 4 bases and J by 3 bases. The germline gives CDR1 SGHRS, CDR2 YFSETQ.

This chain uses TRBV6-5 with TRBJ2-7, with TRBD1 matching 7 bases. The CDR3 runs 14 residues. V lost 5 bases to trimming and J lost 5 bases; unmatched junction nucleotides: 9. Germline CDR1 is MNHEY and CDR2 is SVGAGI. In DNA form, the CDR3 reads TGTGCCAGCAGTGACCGGGACAGTTCCCACGAGCAGTACTTC. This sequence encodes CASSDRDSSHEQYF.

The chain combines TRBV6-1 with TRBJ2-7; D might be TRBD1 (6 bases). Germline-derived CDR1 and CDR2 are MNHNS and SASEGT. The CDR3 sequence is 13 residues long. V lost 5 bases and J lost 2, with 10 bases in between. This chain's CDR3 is CASSTGHTYEQYF. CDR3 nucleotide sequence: TGTGCCAGCAGTACGGGACACACCTACGAGCAGTACTTC.

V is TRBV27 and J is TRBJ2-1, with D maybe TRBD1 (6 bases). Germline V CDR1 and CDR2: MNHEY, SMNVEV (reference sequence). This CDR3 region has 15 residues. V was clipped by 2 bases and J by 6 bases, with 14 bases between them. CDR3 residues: CASSLGTGIFNEQFF. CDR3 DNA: TGTGCCAGCAGTTTAGGCACAGGGATCTTCAATGAGCAGTTCTTC.

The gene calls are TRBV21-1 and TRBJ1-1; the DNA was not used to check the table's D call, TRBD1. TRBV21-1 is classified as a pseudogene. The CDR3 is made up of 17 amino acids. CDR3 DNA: TGTGCCAGCAGCAAATGGGACCGACAGGGCCGGAACACTGAAGCTTTCTTT. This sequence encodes CASSKWDRQGRNTEAFF.

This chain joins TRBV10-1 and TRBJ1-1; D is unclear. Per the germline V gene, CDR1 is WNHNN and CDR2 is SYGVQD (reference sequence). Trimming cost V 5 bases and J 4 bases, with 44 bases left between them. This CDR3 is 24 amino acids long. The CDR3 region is CASSPFTSTWVEGNLRRRTTEAFF. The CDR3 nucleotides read TGCGCCAGCAGTCCTTTCACTTCAACTTGGGTTGAGGGTAATTTACGGAGGAGAACCACTGAAGCTTTCTTT.

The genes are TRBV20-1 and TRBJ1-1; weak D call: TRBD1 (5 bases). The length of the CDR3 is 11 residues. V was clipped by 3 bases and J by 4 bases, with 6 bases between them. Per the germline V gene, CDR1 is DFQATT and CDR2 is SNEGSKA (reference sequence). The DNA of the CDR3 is TGCAGTGCTAGGGGGGGCACTGAAGCTTTCTTT. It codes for CSARGGTEAFF.

For the CDR3, the DNA is TGTGCCAGTAGTATCGAGGGGGTGCCTGGCTACACCTTC. It translates to CASSIEGVPGYTF. This chain joins TRBV19 and TRBJ1-2; TRBD1 is a possible D gene (6 bases). V lost 3 bases and J lost 7, with 12 bases in between. The CDR3 extends over 13 amino acids. Germline assignment: CDR1 LNHDA and CDR2 SQIVND (reference sequence).

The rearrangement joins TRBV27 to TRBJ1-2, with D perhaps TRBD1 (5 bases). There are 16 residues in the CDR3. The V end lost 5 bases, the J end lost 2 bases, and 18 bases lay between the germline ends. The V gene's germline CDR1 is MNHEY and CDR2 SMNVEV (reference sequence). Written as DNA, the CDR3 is TGTGCCAGCAGTCATGCGGGGACCCAAAACAACTATGGCTACACCTTC. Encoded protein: CASSHAGTQNNYGYTF.